The rows below give T cell receptor beta chains drawn from one sample of a study of blood T cell repertoires in COVID-19. Profiling relied on immunoSEQ multiplex PCR, and the TCRdb table lists in-frame clones only, not all of them. The repertoire holds roughly 230,000 clones, with roughly 90% as singletons. Sample: peripheral blood. Receptors originate from a woman aged 60 to 75 with COVID-19, enrolled during active disease. Each CDR3 is given with its conserved first and last residue. The D gene is left open where the match is weak. Size tells how often a clone was seen (once, few, many) or the class of an expanded clone, and some rows leave it out.

>TRBV9|.|.|TRBJ2-7
TGTGCCAGCAGCGTAGGGCCAGGGTCCTACGAGCAGTACTTC
CASSVGPGSYEQYF
>TRBV6-5|.|.|TRBJ1-4
TGTGCCAGCAGAAACCCCGGGGGTGGAAATGAAAAACTGTTTTTT
CASRNPGGGNEKLFF
>TRBV6-5|.|TRBD1|TRBJ2-2
TGTGCCAGCAGCCGGCTCTCCGGACAGGCCGGGGAGCTGTTTTTT
CASSRLSGQAGELFF
>TRBV4-3|.|.|TRBJ1-5
TGCGCCAGCAGCCCAAGTTGGCAGGGCGGTCAGCCCCAGCATTTT
CASSPSWQGGQPQHF
>TRBV6-5|.|TRBD1|TRBJ2-7
TGTGCCAGCAGTTCTACTGACAGGGAAAATTCCTACGAGCAGTACTTC
CASSSTDRENSYEQYF
>TRBV24-1|.|.|TRBJ1-2
TGTGCCACCAGTGACGGCTATGGCTACACCTTC
CATSDGYGYTF
>TRBV15|.|TRBD1|TRBJ1-6
TGTGCCACCAGCAGGACAGGGGACTATAATTCACCCCTCCACTTT
CATSRTGDYNSPLHF
>TRBV3-1/TRBV3-2|.|TRBD1|TRBJ1-6
TGTGCCAGCAGGTCGACCGGGACAGGGAATAATTCACCCCTCCACTTT
CASRSTGTGNNSPLHF
>TRBV19|.|.|TRBJ1-4
TGTGCCAGTAGTCTAGGAGGTAATAATGAAAAACTGTTTTTT
CASSLGGNNEKLFF
>TRBV4-3|.|.|TRBJ1-2
TGCGCCAGCAGCCAAGATACCGGGACAACGATTAACTATGGCTACACCTTC
CASSQDTGTTINYGYTF
>TRBV5-5|.|TRBD1|TRBJ1-2
TGTGCCAGCAGCCAGACAGGGGGCTCTGGCTACACCTTC
CASSQTGGSGYTF
>TRBV3-1/TRBV3-2|.|.|TRBJ2-5
TGTGCCAGCAGCCTGTCCGAAGGGGCCCAGTACTTC
CASSLSEGAQYF
>TRBV6-5|once|TRBD1|TRBJ1-2
TGTGCCAGCACCCCGACAGGGTTCGGTGGCTACACCTTC
CASTPTGFGGYTF
>TRBV19|.|.|TRBJ1-6
TGTGCCAGTAGTATGGTCAGGGATGGGTCACCCCTCCACTTT
CASSMVRDGSPLHF
>TRBV5-4|.|TRBD1|TRBJ1-2
TGTGCCAGCAGCTCGCCCAAGACAGGGACAAGGAACTATGGCTACACCTTC
CASSSPKTGTRNYGYTF
>TRBV19|few|.|TRBJ1-5
TGTGCCAGTAGTGCGACAGGACATCAGCCCCAGCATTTT
CASSATGHQPQHF
>TRBV5-8|.|TRBD1|TRBJ2-7
TGTGCCAGCAGCCGTTCAGGGGGCTTCTACGAGCAGTACTTC
CASSRSGGFYEQYF
>TRBV19|once|.|TRBJ1-5
TGTGCCAGTCAGATGATCCGGGACAAGATCAAGCCCCAGCATTTT
CASQMIRDKIKPQHF
>TRBV19|.|TRBD2|TRBJ2-1
TGTGCCAGTAGTATAGCACGAGCGGGGGGCTTAGATGAGCAGTTCTTC
CASSIARAGGLDEQFF
>TRBV19|.|.|TRBJ1-3
TGTGCCAGTAGTATGGCCGAATCTGGAAACACCATATATTTT
CASSMAESGNTIYF
>TRBV7-2|.|TRBD2|TRBJ2-5
TGTGCCAGCAGCTTATTAGCGGGGGCCCCCTCCCAGTACTTC
CASSLLAGAPSQYF
>TRBV6-5|.|TRBD1|TRBJ1-6
TGTGCCAGCAGCAGGGACAGGGTAAAGAATTCACCCCTCCACTTT
CASSRDRVKNSPLHF